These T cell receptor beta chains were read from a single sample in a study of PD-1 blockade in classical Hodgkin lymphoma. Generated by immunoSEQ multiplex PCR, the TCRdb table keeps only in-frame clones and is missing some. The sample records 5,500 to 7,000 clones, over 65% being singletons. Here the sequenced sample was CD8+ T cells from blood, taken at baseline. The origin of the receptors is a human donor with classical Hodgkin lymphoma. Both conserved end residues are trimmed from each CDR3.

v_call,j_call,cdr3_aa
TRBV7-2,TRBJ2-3,ASSFDREGSTDTQY
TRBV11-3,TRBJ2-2,ASSSRAAGELF
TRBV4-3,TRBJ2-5,ASSQDINPAGETQY
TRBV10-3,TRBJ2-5,AISELGMSETQY
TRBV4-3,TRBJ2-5,ASSRDRGRGETQY
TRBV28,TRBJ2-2,ASRQRTETGELF
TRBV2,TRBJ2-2,ASSPDRVNTGELF
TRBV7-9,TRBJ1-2,ASSSGAGYGYT
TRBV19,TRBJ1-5,ASSTDLGAPGQPQH
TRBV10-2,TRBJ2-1,ASSEAFSSYNEQF
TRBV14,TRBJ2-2,ASSQGHGAGELF
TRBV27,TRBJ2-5,ASSLSGREGETQY
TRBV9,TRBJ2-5,ASSLTSALQETQY
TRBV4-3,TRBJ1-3,ASSQAPSSGNTIY
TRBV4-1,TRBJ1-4,ASSRGPYRDTQWRGEKLF
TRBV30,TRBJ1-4,AWSVHRVQAELF
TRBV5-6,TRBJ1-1,ASSLVGRAEAF
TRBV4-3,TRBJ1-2,ASSQDVETNYGYT
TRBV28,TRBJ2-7,ASSPPTYEQY
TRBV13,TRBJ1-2,ASSGYREANYGYT
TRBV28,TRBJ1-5,ASRSGTSQPQH
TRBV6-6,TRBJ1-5,ASSYSRQLNQPQH
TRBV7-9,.,ASSSFDREDEQY
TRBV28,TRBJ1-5,AILKRGNQPQH
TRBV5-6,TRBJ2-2,ASSRKGTEPTGELF
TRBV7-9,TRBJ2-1,ASSIPENRGNNEQF
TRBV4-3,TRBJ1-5,ASSQDPPGAGNQPQH
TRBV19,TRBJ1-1,ASSTPDPSTEAF
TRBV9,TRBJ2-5,ASSDGGGLSETQY
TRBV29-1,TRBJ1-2,SVPGKDKANYGYT
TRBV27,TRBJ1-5,ASSLSGGHQPQH
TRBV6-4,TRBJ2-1,ASSDRTRNEQF
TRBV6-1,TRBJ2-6,ASSERQGTGANVLT
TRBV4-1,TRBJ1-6,ASSQDQGGSAPLH
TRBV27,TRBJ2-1,ASSLSGPQNWNEQF
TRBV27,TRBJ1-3,ASSVRAPGGRNTIY
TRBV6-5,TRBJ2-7,ASSYSVRSYEQY
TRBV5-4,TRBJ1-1,ASSVTRGGTEAF
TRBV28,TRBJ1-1,ASSLYKGHRNEGTEAF
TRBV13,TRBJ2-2,ASSSTGVTGELF
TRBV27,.,ASIPFGRSSTDTQH
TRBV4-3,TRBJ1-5,ASSQVQGQPQH